Sequencing of this T cell receptor beta chain was carried out in a study of CD8 T cells in ankylosing spondylitis. Study-level results: The clones that were linked to disease were reported to be significantly enriched in matched synovial fluid samples from ankylosing spondylitis patients. Among TCR beta sequences, a motif of roughly 8 highly homologous variants appeared characteristic of ankylosing spondylitis blood. Both synovial fluid and blood in reactive arthritis had previously been reported to carry some motif variants.

TCRdb reprocessed the 5' RACE reads via MiXCR and lists one record per CDR3 protein. The repertoire holds 450,000 to 550,000 distinct CDR3 sequences, with 5.3% as singletons. About this clonotype itself: Its specificity is not known.

This CDR3 has 14 amino acids. Trimming pared 1 base from V and 6 bases from J, leaving 13 bases between. Germline V gene data show CDR1 as SGHAT and CDR2 as FQNNGV. This chain links TRBV11-2 with TRBJ2-7; the D call may be TRBD1 or TRBD2 (5 bases each). The specimen sequenced was blood, either unsorted or a sorted T cell fraction (not recorded which). The receptor was isolated from a male donor with ankylosing spondylitis. DNA of the CDR3: TGTGCCAGCAGCTTAGGACGAGGGGTGGGCGAGCAGTACTTC. It specifies CASSLGRGVGEQYF.